Shown below are 28 T cell receptor beta chains from a single sample sequenced in a study of T cell repertoires in cytomegalovirus infection. Via MiXCR, TCRdb re-called the reads, giving one row per CDR3 protein. The table lists about 920,000 distinct CDR3 sequences, around 31% of them singletons. No antigen is known for these receptors. Material: cultured CD8+ T cells from PBMCs, obtained from culture after CMV antigen stimulation. These receptors originate from a human donor in good health (CMV status not recorded). Some clones in this sample may be carry-over from other donors' samples.

This clonotype has only a few counts. The V and J genes are TRBV7-6 and TRBJ1-6; D possibly corresponds to TRBD1 (5 bases). With 5 bases removed from V and 4 bases from J, the gap between germline ends came to 18 bases. The CDR3 consists of 17 residues. Germline V gives CDR1 SGHVS, CDR2 FNYEAQ. The CDR3 DNA follows: TGTGCCAGCAGCCCCTTGTCGGGGGTTAGATATAATTCACCCCTCCACTTT. Protein sequence: CASSPLSGVRYNSPLHF.

The count of this clonotype is one. The J gene is TRBJ1-6, the V gene TRBV28; D gene unclear. The CDR3 has 13 amino acids. With 2 bases removed from V and 9 bases from J, the gap between germline ends came to 8 bases. The germline V gene has CDR1 MDHEN and CDR2 SYDVKM. The CDR3 region is CASSLKTGSPLHF. The DNA for the CDR3 is TGTGCCAGCAGTTTAAAGACGGGTTCACCCCTCCACTTT.

The chain is built from TRBV7-8 and TRBJ2-1; D perhaps matches TRBD2 (7 bases). V was cut by 7 bases and J by 3 bases, with 13 bases left in between. Germline V gene sequence: CDR1 SGHVS, CDR2 FQNEAQ. The CDR3 length is 14 residues. In nucleotides, the CDR3 is TGTGCCAGCATAGGGGGGGCCATCTACAATGAGCAGTTCTTC. Its protein product is CASIGGAIYNEQFF.

This clonotype has just one count. The CDR3 here is CASSYRAGGPSSSYNEQFF. CDR3 sequence (DNA): TGTGCCAGCAGTTACCGGGCGGGGGGTCCCAGCTCCTCCTACAATGAGCAGTTCTTC. The rearrangement links TRBV6-6 to TRBJ2-1; 8 nucleotides match TRBD2. Trimming at V came to 2 bases and at J to 0 bases, leaving 12 bases not matched to a gene. Germline V gene data show CDR1 as MNHNY and CDR2 as SVGAGI (reference sequence). This CDR3 contains 19 residues.

V gene TRBV7-9 combines with J gene TRBJ2-3, with 12 bases that match TRBD2. CDR1 and CDR2 (germline): SEHNR, FQNEAQ (reference sequence). This CDR3 is built from 17 residues. With 3 bases clipped from V and 2 bases from J, the junction kept 6 bases outside the gene matches. DNA for the CDR3: TGTGCCAGCAGCTTTAGACTAGCGGGGGCGATCACAGATACGCAGTATTTT. Its translation is CASSFRLAGAITDTQYF. Combining the CDR3 with reference TRBV7-9 and TRBJ2-3 gives the whole variable domain DTGVSQNPRHKITKRGQNVTFRCDPISEHNRLYWYRQTLGQGPEFLTYFQNEAQLEKSRLLSDRFSAERPKGSFSTLEIQRTEQGDSAMYLCASSFRLAGAITDTQYFGPGTRLTVL.

The V call is TRBV27, the J call TRBJ2-5, with a weak D call TRBD2 (6 bases). V was shortened by 4 bases and J by 4 bases, with 13 bases between the two germline ends. CDR3 length equals 14 residues. Germline V CDR1 and CDR2: MNHEY, SMNVEV (reference sequence). Here the CDR3 reads CASSSPRGAETQYF. The DNA of the CDR3 is TGTGCCAGCAGTTCGCCTCGCGGGGCAGAGACCCAGTACTTC.

The chain couples TRBV27 to TRBJ2-7; 10 bases are shared with TRBD1. Losses at the gene ends were 2 bases for V and 6 bases for J; bases not matched to a gene: 7. Per the germline V gene, CDR1 is MNHEY and CDR2 is SMNVEV (reference sequence). This CDR3 has 15 amino acids. The CDR3 loop reads CASSLRDRGHPEQYF. The CDR3 DNA reads as TGTGCCAGCAGTTTACGGGACAGGGGTCACCCCGAGCAGTACTTC.

The rearrangement links TRBV2 to TRBJ1-5; weak D call: TRBD1 (6 bases). V was cut by 3 bases and J by 7 bases, with 13 bases left in between. The length of the CDR3 is 14 residues. Germline V gene data show CDR1 as SNHLY and CDR2 as FYNNEI. CDR3 DNA sequence: TGTGCCAGCAGTGAGGGGCAGGGGAAACAGCCCCAGCATTTT. Its translation: CASSEGQGKQPQHF.

The V and J genes are TRBV3-1 and TRBJ2-3; D is uncertain. V was shortened by 5 bases and J by 1 base, with 7 bases between the two germline ends. The germline CDR1 and CDR2 sequences are LGHDT and YNNKEL (reference sequence). The CDR3 contains 13 residues. The CDR3 protein is CASSFDGTDTQYF. In DNA, the CDR3 is TGTGCCAGCAGCTTCGACGGCACAGATACGCAGTATTTT.

The chain combines TRBV12-3 or TRBV12-4 with TRBJ2-3; 7 bases are a match to TRBD2. The ends lost 5 bases at V and 3 bases at J; junction bases unmatched: 5. This CDR3 is built from 14 residues. In DNA, the CDR3 is TGTGCCAGCAGTCGGAGCGGGGCTACAGATACGCAGTATTTT. It specifies CASSRSGATDTQYF.

This clonotype was detected only a few times. This chain joins TRBV12-3 or TRBV12-4 and TRBJ1-1; 7 bases are a match to TRBD1. The CDR3 sequence is 14 residues long. The V segment lost 1 base and the J segment 6 bases; nucleotides outside the gene matches: 5. The CDR3 DNA reads as TGTGCCAGCAGTTTAGAGACAGGGTTCGCTGAAGCTTTCTTT. It yields the protein CASSLETGFAEAFF.

This clonotype was detected only a few times. The chain has TRBV27 and TRBJ2-2, with a possible D match to TRBD1 (6 bases). V was pared by 5 bases and J by 1 base, with 11 bases between. The CDR3 extends over 15 amino acids. CDR1 and CDR2 from the germline V gene are MNHEY and SMNVEV (reference sequence). CDR3 region: CASSAKQGNTGELFF. The CDR3 DNA reads TGTGCCAGCAGTGCCAAACAGGGGAACACCGGGGAGCTGTTTTTT.

Comments on this clonotype: This may arise from a read error, as a much more abundant clone is one base away. The genes are TRBV7-2 and TRBJ1-5, with TRBD1 matching over 12 bases. The germline V gene encodes CDR1 SGHTA and CDR2 FQGNSA. The length of the CDR3 is 17 residues. CDR3 region: CVSSLQGQGAREQPQHF. CDR3 DNA sequence: TGTGTCAGCAGCTTGCAGGGACAGGGGGCTCGGGAGCAGCCCCAGCATTTT.

This clonotype has more than one count but fewer than ten. This sequence joins TRBV12-3 or TRBV12-4 and TRBJ2-3, with D perhaps TRBD1 or TRBD2 (5 bases each). The length of the CDR3 is 12 residues. The V end was cut by 5 bases, the J end by 8 bases, with 11 bases between. CDR3 in amino acids: CASSPWDGTQYF. The CDR3 nucleotides are TGTGCCAGCAGTCCCTGGGACGGTACGCAGTATTTT.

This clonotype has a handful of counts. The chain carries TRBV6-5 and TRBJ2-1; D remains ambiguous. CDR3 size: 13 residues. The germline V gene encodes CDR1 MNHEY and CDR2 SVGAGI. V lost 0 bases and J lost 3, with 3 bases in between. CDR3 sequence reads: CASSYSHYNEQFF. Written as DNA, the CDR3 is TGTGCCAGCAGTTACTCTCACTACAATGAGCAGTTCTTC.

This clonotype was counted at least ten times. The chain uses TRBV2 and TRBJ2-1; D perhaps matches TRBD2 (7 bases). The CDR3 covers 12 residues. In germline, CDR1 is SNHLY, CDR2 FYNNEI. Trimming took off 8 bases at V and 4 bases at J, with 9 bases between the two ends. In DNA, the CDR3 is TGTGCCAGCGGGGGGGCTTACAATGAGCAGTTCTTC. This codes for CASGGAYNEQFF.

The chain employs TRBV7-3 and TRBJ2-1, with 12 bases lining up with TRBD2. The CDR3 sequence is 16 residues long. V shed 4 bases and J 7 bases; nucleotides not matched to a gene: 8. Germline V gene lookup returns CDR1 SGHTA and CDR2 FQGTGA. DNA of the CDR3: TGTGCCAGCAGCTACCTAGCGGGGGGGCCGGTTAATGAGCAGTTCTTC. It translates to CASSYLAGGPVNEQFF.

This chain links TRBV5-1 with TRBJ2-5; a weak D match, TRBD2 (6 bases). V lost 0 bases, J lost 0 bases, and 12 bases lay in between. The CDR3 has 16 amino acids. The germline gives CDR1 SGHRS, CDR2 YFSETQ. The CDR3 DNA reads TGCGCCAGCAGCTTGGGTGGCGGGGTTTACCAAGAGACCCAGTACTTC. This codes for CASSLGGGVYQETQYF.

The sample holds a few counts of this clonotype. The chain combines TRBV15 with TRBJ2-1, with D perhaps matching TRBD2 (5 bases). There are 16 residues in the CDR3. V dropped 3 bases and J dropped 3 bases, with 15 bases sitting between them. CDR1 and CDR2 (germline): LNHNV, YYDKDF (reference sequence). CDR3 nucleotides: TGTGCCACCAGCAGTCTATCATCACGGGGCTACAATGAGCAGTTCTTC. Translating it yields CATSSLSSRGYNEQFF. The whole variable domain, filled in from reference TRBV15 and TRBJ2-1, reads DAMVIQNPRYQVTQFGKPVTLSCSQTLNHNVMYWYQQKSSQAPKLLFHYYDKDFNNEADTPDNFQSRRPNTSFCFLDIRSPGLGDTAMYLCATSSLSSRGYNEQFFGPGTRLTVL.

This chain links TRBV29-1 with TRBJ1-4, with no clear D. Germline V gene sequence: CDR1 SQVTM, CDR2 ANQGSEA. There are 12 residues in the CDR3. V was clipped by 0 bases and J by 6 bases, with 5 bases between them. CDR3 nucleotide sequence: TGCAGCGTTGAAGATCTAGATGAAAAACTGTTTTTT. Residues: CSVEDLDEKLFF.

This clonotype was seen only a few times. This chain uses TRBV12-3 or TRBV12-4 with TRBJ2-2, with 8 nucleotides matching TRBD2. The V gene end was trimmed by 7 bases and the J gene end by 4 bases; junction bases not matched to a gene: 8. This CDR3 is 15 amino acids long. In DNA, the CDR3 is TGTGCCAGCATCCCAACAGCGGGGGCCACCGGGGAGCTGTTTTTT. Its translation: CASIPTAGATGELFF.

This clonotype has more than one count but fewer than ten. The rearrangement uses TRBV12-3 or TRBV12-4 and TRBJ1-4, with a weak D call TRBD1 (5 bases). Trimming removed 5 bases at V and 4 bases at J, with 20 bases between. CDR3 size: 17 residues. The CDR3 protein is CASSTAEEAGINEKLFF. The CDR3 nucleotides read TGTGCCAGCAGTACGGCTGAGGAGGCAGGGATTAATGAAAAACTGTTTTTT.

This clonotype was counted ten times or more. The chain carries TRBV7-2 and TRBJ2-3, with 8 bases matching TRBD2. The germline CDR1 and CDR2 sequences are SGHTA and FQGNSA. Losses at the gene ends were 5 bases for V and 6 bases for J; bases not matched to a gene: 10. The CDR3 is 15 amino acids. CDR3 DNA sequence: TGTGCCAGCAGCACTAGCGGATCTCAAGGCGATACGCAGTATTTT. This codes for CASSTSGSQGDTQYF.

J is TRBJ2-2 and V is TRBV5-6; TRBD1 matches at 12 bases. This CDR3 contains 15 residues. V lost 4 bases, J lost 10 bases, and 8 bases stayed unmatched. Germline CDR1 is SGHDT and CDR2 is YYEEEE. The CDR3 sequence: CASSVPGQGAVELFF. CDR3 coding DNA: TGTGCCAGCAGCGTACCGGGACAGGGGGCTGTGGAGCTGTTTTTT.

The rearrangement links TRBV5-4 to TRBJ2-3; 8 positions agree with TRBD2. With 5 bases clipped from V and 2 bases from J, the junction kept 4 bases outside the gene matches. Germline V gene lookup returns CDR1 SGHNT and CDR2 YYREEE (reference sequence). This CDR3 spans 14 amino acids. The CDR3 coding sequence is TGTGCCAGCAGGTATAGCGGGAACACAGATACGCAGTATTTT. Its translation is CASRYSGNTDTQYF.

V usage is TRBV6-1 and J usage is TRBJ1-1, with TRBD1 matching 7 bases. The CDR3 has 16 amino acids. The J segment lost 0 bases and the V segment lost 7 bases, leaving 11 bases of the junction unmatched. Germline CDR1 and CDR2: MNHNS and SASEGT. CDR3 sequence (DNA): TGTGCCAGCACCCACGGGTCAGGGGGGTTGAACACTGAAGCTTTCTTT. Its translation is CASTHGSGGLNTEAFF.

This clonotype was observed at least ten times. The chain uses TRBV7-2 and TRBJ2-4; D is undetermined. Germline-derived CDR1 and CDR2 are SGHTA and FQGNSA. The V and J ends lost 1 base and 1 base respectively, with 8 bases between them. The CDR3 has 15 amino acids. CDR3 amino acids: CASSLVRAAKNIQYF. DNA for the CDR3: TGTGCCAGCAGCTTAGTCCGGGCGGCCAAAAACATTCAGTACTTC.

This clonotype was picked up many times. The V and J genes are TRBV7-2 and TRBJ2-1; D tentatively reads TRBD1 or TRBD2 (6 bases each). CDR3 size: 18 residues. V lost 10 bases to trimming and J lost 5 bases, with 30 bases between them. CDR1 is SGHTA, CDR2 FQGNSA, per germline. CDR3 bases: TGTGCCATCCGGGGGCGGGATTGGGGGGCGACTGAGCACAATGAGCAGTTCTTC. Amino acids: CAIRGRDWGATEHNEQFF.